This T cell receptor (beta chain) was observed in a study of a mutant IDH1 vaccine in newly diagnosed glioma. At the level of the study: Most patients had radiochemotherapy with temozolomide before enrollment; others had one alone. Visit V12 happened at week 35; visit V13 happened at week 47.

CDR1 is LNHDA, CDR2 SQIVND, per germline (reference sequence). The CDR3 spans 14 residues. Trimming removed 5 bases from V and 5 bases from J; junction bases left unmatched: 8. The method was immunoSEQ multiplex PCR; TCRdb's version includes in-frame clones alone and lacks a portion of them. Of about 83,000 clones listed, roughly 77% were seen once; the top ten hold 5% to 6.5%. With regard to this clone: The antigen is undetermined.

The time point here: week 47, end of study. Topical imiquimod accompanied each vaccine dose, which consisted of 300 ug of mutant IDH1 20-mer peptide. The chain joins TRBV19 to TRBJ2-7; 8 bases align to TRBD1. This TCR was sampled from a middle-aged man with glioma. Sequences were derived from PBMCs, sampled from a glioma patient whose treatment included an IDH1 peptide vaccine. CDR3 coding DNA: TGTGCCAGTAGTCCAGACAGGGGAACCCACGAGCAGTACTTC. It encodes CASSPDRGTHEQYF.